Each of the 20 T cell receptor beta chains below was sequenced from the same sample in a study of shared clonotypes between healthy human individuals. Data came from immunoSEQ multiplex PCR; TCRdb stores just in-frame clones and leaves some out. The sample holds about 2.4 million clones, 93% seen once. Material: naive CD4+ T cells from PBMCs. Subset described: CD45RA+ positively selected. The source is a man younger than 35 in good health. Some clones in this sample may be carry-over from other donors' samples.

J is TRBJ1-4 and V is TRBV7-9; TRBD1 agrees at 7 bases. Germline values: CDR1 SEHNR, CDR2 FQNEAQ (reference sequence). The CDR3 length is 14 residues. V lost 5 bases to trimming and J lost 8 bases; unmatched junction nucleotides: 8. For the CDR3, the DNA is TGTGCCAGCAGCACCCGACAGGGCCTAGAAAAACTGTTTTTT. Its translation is CASSTRQGLEKLFF.

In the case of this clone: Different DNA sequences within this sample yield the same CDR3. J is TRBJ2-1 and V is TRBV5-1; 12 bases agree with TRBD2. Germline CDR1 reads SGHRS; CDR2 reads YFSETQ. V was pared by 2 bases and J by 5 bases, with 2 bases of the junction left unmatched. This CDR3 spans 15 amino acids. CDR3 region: CASSLLAGGDNEQFF. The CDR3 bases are TGCGCCAGCAGCTTACTAGCGGGAGGTGACAATGAGCAGTTCTTC.

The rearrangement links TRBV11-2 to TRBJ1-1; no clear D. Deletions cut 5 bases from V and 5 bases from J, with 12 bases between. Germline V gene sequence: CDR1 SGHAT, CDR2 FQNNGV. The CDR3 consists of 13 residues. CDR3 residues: CASSLTVGTEAFF. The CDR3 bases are TGTGCCAGCAGCCTGACGGTTGGGACTGAAGCTTTCTTT.

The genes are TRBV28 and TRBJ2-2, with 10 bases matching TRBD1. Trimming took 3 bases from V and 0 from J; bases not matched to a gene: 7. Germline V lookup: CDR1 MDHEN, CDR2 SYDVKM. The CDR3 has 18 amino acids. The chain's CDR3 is CASSFPRTGGPNTGELFF. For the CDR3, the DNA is TGTGCCAGCAGTTTCCCCAGGACAGGGGGACCGAACACCGGGGAGCTGTTTTTT.

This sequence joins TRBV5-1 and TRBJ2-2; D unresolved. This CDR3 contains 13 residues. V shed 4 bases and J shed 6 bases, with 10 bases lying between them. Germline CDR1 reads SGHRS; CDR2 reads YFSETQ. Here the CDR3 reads CASSPYSAGELFF. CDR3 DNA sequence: TGCGCCAGCAGCCCATACTCGGCCGGGGAGCTGTTTTTT.

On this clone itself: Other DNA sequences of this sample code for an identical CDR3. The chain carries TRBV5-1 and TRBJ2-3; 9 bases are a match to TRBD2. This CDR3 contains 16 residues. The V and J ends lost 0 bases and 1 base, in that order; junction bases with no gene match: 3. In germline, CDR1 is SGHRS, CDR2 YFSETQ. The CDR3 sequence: CASSLGASGGTDTQYF. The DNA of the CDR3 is TGCGCCAGCAGCTTGGGGGCTAGCGGGGGCACAGATACGCAGTATTTT. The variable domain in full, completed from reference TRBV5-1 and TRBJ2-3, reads KAGVTQTPRYLIKTRGQQVTLSCSPISGHRSVSWYQQTPGQGLQFLFEYFSETQRNKGNFPGRFSGRQFSNSRSEMNVSTLELGDSALYLCASSLGASGGTDTQYFGPGTRLTVL.

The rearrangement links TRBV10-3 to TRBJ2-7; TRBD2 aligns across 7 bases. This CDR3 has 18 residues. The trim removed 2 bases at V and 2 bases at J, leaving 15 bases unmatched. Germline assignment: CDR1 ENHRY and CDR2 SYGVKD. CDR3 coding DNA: TGTGCCATCAGTGAGGCCATGAATCTAGCGGTTAATCCCTACGAGCAGTACTTC. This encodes CAISEAMNLAVNPYEQYF.

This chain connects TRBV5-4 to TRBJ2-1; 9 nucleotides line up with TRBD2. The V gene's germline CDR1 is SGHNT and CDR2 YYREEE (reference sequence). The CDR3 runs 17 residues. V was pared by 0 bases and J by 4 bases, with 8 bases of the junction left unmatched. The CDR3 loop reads CASSLGGGLASYNEQFF. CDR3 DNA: TGTGCCAGCAGCTTGGGGGGAGGACTAGCGAGTTACAATGAGCAGTTCTTC.

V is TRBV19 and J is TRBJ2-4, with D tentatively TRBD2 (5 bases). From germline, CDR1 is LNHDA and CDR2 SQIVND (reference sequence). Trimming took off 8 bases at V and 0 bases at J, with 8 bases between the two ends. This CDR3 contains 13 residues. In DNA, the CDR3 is TGTGCCAGTCGGACTGAAGCCAAAAACATTCAGTACTTC. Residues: CASRTEAKNIQYF.

The CDR3: CASSVGGVGANVLTF. As DNA, the CDR3 is TGCGCCAGCAGCGTGGGAGGCGTAGGGGCCAACGTCCTGACTTTC. The chain links TRBV5-1 to TRBJ2-6; D is perhaps TRBD2 (6 bases). This CDR3 contains 15 residues. The germline V gene encodes CDR1 SGHRS and CDR2 YFSETQ. V was cut by 4 bases and J by 4 bases, with 12 bases left in between. The full variable domain, its missing parts supplied by reference TRBV5-1 and TRBJ2-6, is KAGVTQTPRYLIKTRGQQVTLSCSPISGHRSVSWYQQTPGQGLQFLFEYFSETQRNKGNFPGRFSGRQFSNSRSEMNVSTLELGDSALYLCASSVGGVGANVLTFGAGSRLTVL.

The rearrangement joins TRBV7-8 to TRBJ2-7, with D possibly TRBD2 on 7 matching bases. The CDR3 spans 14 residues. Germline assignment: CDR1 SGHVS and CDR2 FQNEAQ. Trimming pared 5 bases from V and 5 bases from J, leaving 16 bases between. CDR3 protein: CASSHHREGNEQYF. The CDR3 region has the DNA TGTGCCAGCAGCCACCACAGGGAGGGCAACGAGCAGTACTTC.

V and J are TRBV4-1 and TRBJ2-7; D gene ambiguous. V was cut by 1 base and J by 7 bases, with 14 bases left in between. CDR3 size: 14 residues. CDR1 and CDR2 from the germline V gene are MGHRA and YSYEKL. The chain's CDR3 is CASSQVLGPREQYF. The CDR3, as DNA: TGCGCCAGCAGCCAAGTTCTGGGCCCGAGGGAGCAGTACTTC.

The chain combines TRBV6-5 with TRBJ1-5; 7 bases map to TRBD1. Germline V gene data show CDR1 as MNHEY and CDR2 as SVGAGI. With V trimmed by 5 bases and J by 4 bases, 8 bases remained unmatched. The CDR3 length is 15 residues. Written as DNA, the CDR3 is TGTGCCAGCAGTCGACAGGGTAACGGGAATCAGCCCCAGCATTTT. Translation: CASSRQGNGNQPQHF.

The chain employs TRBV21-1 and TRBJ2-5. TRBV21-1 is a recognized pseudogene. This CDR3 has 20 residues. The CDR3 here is CASSKALWGRGLRPQETQYF. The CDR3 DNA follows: TGTGCCAGCAGCAAAGCGCTCTGGGGGCGGGGACTCCGACCCCAAGAGACCCAGTACTTC.

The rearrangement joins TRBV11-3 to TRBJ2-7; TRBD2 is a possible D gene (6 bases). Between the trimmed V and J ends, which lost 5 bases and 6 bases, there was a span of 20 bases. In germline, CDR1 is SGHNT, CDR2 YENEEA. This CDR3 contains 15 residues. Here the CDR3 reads CASSPSAGTVGEQYF. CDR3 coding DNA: TGTGCCAGCAGCCCCAGTGCGGGGACTGTGGGCGAGCAGTACTTC.

The CDR3 DNA is TGTGCCAGCAGCAATGGTCTGCCGGGCAGCCCCCAGCATTTT. The encoded protein is CASSNGLPGSPQHF. V usage is TRBV7-6 and J usage is TRBJ1-5; no reliable D call. The V end was cut by 5 bases, the J end by 10 bases, with 18 bases between. The germline CDR1 and CDR2 sequences are SGHVS and FNYEAQ. The CDR3 has 14 residues.

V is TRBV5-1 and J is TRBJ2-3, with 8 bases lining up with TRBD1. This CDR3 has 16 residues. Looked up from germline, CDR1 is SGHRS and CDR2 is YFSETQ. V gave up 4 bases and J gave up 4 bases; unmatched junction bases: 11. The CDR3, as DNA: TGCGCCAGCAGCCCCCTGCCTGACAGGGGACCAGATACGCAGTATTTT. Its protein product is CASSPLPDRGPDTQYF.

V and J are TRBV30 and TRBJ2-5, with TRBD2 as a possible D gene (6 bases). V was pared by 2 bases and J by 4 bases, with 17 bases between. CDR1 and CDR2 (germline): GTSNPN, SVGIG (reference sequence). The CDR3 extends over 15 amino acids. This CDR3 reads CAWSTGLPGSETQYF. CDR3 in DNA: TGTGCCTGGAGTACGGGACTTCCTGGGTCAGAGACCCAGTACTTC.

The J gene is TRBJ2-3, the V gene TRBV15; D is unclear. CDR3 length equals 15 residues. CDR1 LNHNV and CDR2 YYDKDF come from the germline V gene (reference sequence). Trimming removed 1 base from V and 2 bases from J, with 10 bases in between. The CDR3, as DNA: TGTGCCACCAGCAGAGTCGGGTTGGCCACAGATACGCAGTATTTT. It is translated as CATSRVGLATDTQYF. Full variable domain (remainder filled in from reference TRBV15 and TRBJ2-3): DAMVIQNPRYQVTQFGKPVTLSCSQTLNHNVMYWYQQKSSQAPKLLFHYYDKDFNNEADTPDNFQSRRPNTSFCFLDIRSPGLGDTAMYLCATSRVGLATDTQYFGPGTRLTVL.

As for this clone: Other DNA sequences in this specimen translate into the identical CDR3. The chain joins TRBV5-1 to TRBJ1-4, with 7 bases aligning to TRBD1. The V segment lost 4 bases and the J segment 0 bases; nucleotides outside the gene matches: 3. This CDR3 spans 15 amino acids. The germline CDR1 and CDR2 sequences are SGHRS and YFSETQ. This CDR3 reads CASSTGTATNEKLFF. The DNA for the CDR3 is TGCGCCAGCAGCACCGGGACAGCAACTAATGAAAAACTGTTTTTT.